This TCR beta chain is from a study of long-term antiretroviral therapy in people with HIV (dated by TCRdb to the early 2020s). As for the study more broadly: The earliest samples were collected roughly a decade before the 2015 WHO recommendation for immediate ART, at a time when ART was usually postponed until CD4 counts fell. A retrospective serial study tested whether changes in peripheral blood TRB repertoire composition and diversity were associated with ART initiation and durable HIV suppression. Among the 30 or so participants with HIV, eleven to twelve were female. No cross-contamination during QIAcube processing was shown when test extractions of a monoclonal T-cell line were performed alongside about 30 polyclonal samples. A total of 192 cryopreserved PBMC samples came from around 30 adults with confirmed HIV infection and were collected serially over a mean of about 6 years (range 1-12).

To be included, a participant needed at least one PBMC sample from before ART initiation plus at least two post-ART samples. All participants with HIV were treated in the United States of America. Cryopreserved samples of roughly 0.95-10 million PBMC were thawed and washed before DNA extraction. At the time of the earliest PBMC sample for each participant with HIV, ages ranged from roughly 23 to 60 years. PBMC samples were contributed by each participant from 1-4 timepoints before ART initiation and 2-8 timepoints after ART initiation, with a median of 7 samples. Serial HIV viral load, CD4+ T-cell count, ART history and demographic data were obtained for every participant. A Qiagen kit on a QIAcube was used to extract genomic DNA from unsorted PBMC, with samples processed in batches of 12. On this clone: Its antigen is unknown. No much larger clonotype is one base removed from it; base qualities were not supplied.

The immunoSEQ hsTCRB v3.0 assay was used at survey level resolution to sequence the TRB variable region. A depth of roughly 35,000-55,000 T-cell genomes per sample was targeted for TRB sequencing. TRB libraries were pooled and sequenced on an Illumina MiSeq using a v3 150-cycle kit. The study's own analysis went as follows. Repertoire analysis was performed in R inside a reproducible Nextflow workflow that covered QC, data transformation and analysis. LymphoSeq2, an R package for exploring AIRR-Seq data, was used to implement the custom analyses. After excluding a few samples that yielded fewer than 5000 total TRB sequences, some 180 HIV repertoires remained for analysis. Among the 180 to 200 retained HIV repertoires, approximately 61 were collected before ART initiation and around 130 after ART initiation. Repertoires were downsampled to 5000 TRB nucleotide sequences, and summary statistics were averaged over 100 downsampling iterations. TRB sequences were retained for analysis only if CDR3 regions of at least seven amino acids were present. Diversity was measured with a Shannon entropy-derived clonality score and the Gini coefficient. Repertoire networks linked the top 5000 CDR3 amino acid sequences whenever two sequences differed by an edit distance of one. For TRB CDR3 amino acid sequences, antigen specificity groups and MHC restriction were predicted with GLIPH2. CDR3 amino acid sequences were matched against VDJdb and McPAS-TCR to flag known CMV, EBV, HIV or tissue antigen associations. Pre-ART, post-ART and control groups were compared with Wilcoxon signed-rank tests and Holm-Bonferroni correction. The clones in this table, taken by TCRdb from immuneACCESS, are in-frame only. Not every clone is retained; where verified, under half of the shortfall comes from an unresolved V gene, and the cause of the rest is unknown. That table is the source of V, J and clone size, and D and trimming were worked out from the DNA. The sample table lists around 21,000 clones, about nine tenths of them with a count of one. The ten largest clones capture 7.5% to 9.5% of the sample.

Overall results and qualifications from the work: Inferences about post-ART repertoire changes are limited because no data were available on ART adherence, viral resistance or therapy changes. Because PBMC availability was limited, only the TCR beta chain was sequenced, with no alpha chain pairing. HIV repertoires had narrower CDR3 length ranges than controls, and the network structure suggested an antigen-experienced repertoire that shifted only slightly toward naive after ART. The samples span the years 2004 to 2017, and the ART regimens used at that time may not be as effective as current regimens. A significant increase in TRB diversity was found to be associated with ART initiation, although TRB diversity was observed to remain significantly below that of transplant donor controls even after long-term ART. Because pre-ART samples had limited cell numbers, profiling was done on unsorted PBMC rather than on sorted CD4+ and CD8+ T cells. Expanded TRB clones identified before ART initiation dominated the repertoire across all time points, though the dominance fluctuated and decreased in many PLHIV after ART.

This receptor was identified in a man in his late teens or twenties with HIV. The source material was unsorted PBMCs, sampled 0.2 years before starting antiretroviral therapy.

The CDR3 is CASSGPRSGSHEQYF. The DNA is TGTGCCAGCAGCGGCCCTCGGAGCGGGAGCCACGAGCAGTACTTC. The rearranged chain carries TRBV9 and TRBJ2-7, with TRBD2 matching 8 junction bases. The germline V gene sets CDR1 to SGDLS and CDR2 to YYNGEE. Trimming accounts for 3 bases at V and 5 bases at J, while the number of junction bases matched to no gene is 10. Reading from cysteine to phenylalanine, the CDR3 counts 15 amino acids. The kept DNA is CDR3 alone, 45 bases in frame from the first base.